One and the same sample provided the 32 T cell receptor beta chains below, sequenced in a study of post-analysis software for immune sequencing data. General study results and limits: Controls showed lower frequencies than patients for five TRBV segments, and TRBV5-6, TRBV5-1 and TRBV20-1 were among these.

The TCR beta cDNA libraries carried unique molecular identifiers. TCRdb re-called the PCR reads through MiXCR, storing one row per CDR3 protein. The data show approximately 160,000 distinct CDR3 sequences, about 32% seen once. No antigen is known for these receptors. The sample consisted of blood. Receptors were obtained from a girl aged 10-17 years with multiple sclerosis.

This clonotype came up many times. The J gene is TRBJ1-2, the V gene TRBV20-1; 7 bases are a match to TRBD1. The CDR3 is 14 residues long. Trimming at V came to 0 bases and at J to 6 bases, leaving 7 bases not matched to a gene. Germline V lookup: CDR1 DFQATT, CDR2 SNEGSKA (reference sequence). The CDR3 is CSARDPWDRDGYTF. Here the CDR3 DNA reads TGCAGTGCTAGAGACCCCTGGGACAGAGATGGCTACACCTTC.

The CDR3 region is CASSLSARAGSGANVLTF. The CDR3 DNA is TGCGCCAGCAGCTTGAGCGCAAGGGCAGGATCCGGGGCCAACGTCCTGACTTTC. The chain joins TRBV5-1 to TRBJ2-6; the D is unclear. The CDR3 sequence is 18 residues long. V shed 1 base and J shed 4 bases, with 18 bases lying between them. Germline V gene lookup returns CDR1 SGHRS and CDR2 YFSETQ.

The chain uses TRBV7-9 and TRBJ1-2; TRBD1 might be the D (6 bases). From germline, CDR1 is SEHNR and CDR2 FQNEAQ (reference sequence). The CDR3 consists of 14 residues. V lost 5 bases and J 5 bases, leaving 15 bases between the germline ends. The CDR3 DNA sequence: TGTGCCAGCAGCACCCACAGGGAAGGGTATGGCTACACCTTC. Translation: CASSTHREGYGYTF.

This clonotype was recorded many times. The DNA for the CDR3 is TGTGCCAGCAGTTTAGGCCTAGGCTATGGCTACACCTTC. This sequence encodes CASSLGLGYGYTF. V usage is TRBV12-3 or TRBV12-4 and J usage is TRBJ1-2; no clear D gene. This CDR3 spans 13 amino acids. Trimming removed 1 base at V and 4 bases at J, with 7 bases between.

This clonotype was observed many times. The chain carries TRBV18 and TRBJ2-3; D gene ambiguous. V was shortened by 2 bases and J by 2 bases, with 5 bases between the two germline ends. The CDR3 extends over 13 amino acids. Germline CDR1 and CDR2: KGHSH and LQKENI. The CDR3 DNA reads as TGTGCCAGCTCACCAAAGAACACAGATACGCAGTATTTT. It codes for CASSPKNTDTQYF.

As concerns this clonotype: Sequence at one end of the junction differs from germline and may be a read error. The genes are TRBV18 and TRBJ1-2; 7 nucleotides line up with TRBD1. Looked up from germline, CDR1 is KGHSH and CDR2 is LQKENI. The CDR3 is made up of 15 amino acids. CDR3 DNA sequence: TGTGCCAGCTCAGACGACACGGGACAGAACTATGGCTACACATTC. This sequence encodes CASSDDTGQNYGYTF.

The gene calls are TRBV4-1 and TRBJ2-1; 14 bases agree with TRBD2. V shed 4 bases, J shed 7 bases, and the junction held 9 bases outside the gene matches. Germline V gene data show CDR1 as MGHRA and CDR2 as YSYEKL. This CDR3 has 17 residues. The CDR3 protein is CASSREPGLAGVNEQFF. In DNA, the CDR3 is TGCGCCAGCAGCCGGGAACCGGGACTAGCGGGGGTAAATGAGCAGTTCTTC.

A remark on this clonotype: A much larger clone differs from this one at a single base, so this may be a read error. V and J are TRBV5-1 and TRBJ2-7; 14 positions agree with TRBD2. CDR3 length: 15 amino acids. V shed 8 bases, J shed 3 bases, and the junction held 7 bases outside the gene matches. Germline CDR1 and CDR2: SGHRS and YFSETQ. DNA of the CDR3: TGCGCCAGTACCGGGACTAGCGGGGGTAGCTACGAGCAGTACTTC. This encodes CASTGTSGGSYEQYF. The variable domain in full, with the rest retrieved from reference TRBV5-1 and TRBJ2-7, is KAGVTQTPRYLIKTRGQQVTLSCSPISGHRSVSWYQQTPGQGLQFLFEYFSETQRNKGNFPGRFSGRQFSNSRSEMNVSTLELGDSALYLCASTGTSGGSYEQYFGPGTRLTVT.

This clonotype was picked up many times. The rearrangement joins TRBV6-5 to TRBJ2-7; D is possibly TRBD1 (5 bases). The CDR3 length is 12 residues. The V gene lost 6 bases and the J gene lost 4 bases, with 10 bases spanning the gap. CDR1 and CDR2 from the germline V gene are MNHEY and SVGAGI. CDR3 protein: CASSRDSYEQYF. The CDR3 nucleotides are TGTGCCAGCAGCCGCGACAGTTACGAGCAGTACTTC.

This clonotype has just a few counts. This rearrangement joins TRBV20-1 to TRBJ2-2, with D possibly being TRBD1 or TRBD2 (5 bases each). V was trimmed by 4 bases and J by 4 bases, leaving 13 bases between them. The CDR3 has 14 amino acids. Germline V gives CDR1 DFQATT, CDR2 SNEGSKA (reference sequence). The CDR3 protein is CSAMGEHATGELFF. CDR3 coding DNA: TGCAGTGCTATGGGGGAGCATGCCACCGGGGAGCTGTTTTTT.

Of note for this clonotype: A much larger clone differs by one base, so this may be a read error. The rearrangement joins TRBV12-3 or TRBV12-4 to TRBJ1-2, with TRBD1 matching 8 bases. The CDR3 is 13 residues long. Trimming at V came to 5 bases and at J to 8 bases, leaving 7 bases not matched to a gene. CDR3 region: CASSGAGGTGYTF. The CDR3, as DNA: TGTGCCAGCAGTGGAGCAGGGGGCACAGGCTACACCTTC.

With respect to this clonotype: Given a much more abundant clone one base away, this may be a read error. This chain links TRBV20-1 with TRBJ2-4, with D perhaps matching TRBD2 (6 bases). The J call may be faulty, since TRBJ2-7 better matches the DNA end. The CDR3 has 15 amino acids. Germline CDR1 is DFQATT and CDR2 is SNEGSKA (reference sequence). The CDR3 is CSAPRGLHGRYEQYF. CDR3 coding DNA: TGCAGTGCACCAAGGGGACTGCACGGAAGATACGAGCAGTACTTC.

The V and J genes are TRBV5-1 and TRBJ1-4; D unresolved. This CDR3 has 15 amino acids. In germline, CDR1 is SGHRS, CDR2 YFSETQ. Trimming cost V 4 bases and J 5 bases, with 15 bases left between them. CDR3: CASSGWVGGNEKLFF. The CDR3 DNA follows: TGCGCCAGCAGCGGTTGGGTAGGAGGGAATGAAAAACTGTTTTTT.

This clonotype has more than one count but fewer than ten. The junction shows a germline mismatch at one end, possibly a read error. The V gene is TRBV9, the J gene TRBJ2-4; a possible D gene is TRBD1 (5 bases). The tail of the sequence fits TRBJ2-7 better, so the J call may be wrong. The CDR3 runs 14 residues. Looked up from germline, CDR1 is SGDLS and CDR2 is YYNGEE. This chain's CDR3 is CTSSVGQGSGEQYF. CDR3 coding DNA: TGTACCAGCAGCGTGGGGCAGGGATCAGGCGAGCAGTACTTC.

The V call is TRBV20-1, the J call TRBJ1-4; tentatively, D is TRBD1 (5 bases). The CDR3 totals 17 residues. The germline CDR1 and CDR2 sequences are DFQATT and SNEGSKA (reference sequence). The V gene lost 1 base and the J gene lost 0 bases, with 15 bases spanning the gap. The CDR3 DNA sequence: TGCAGTGCTAGAGGAGAGTGGGGCACGGCAACTAATGAAAAACTGTTTTTT. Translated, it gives CSARGEWGTATNEKLFF.

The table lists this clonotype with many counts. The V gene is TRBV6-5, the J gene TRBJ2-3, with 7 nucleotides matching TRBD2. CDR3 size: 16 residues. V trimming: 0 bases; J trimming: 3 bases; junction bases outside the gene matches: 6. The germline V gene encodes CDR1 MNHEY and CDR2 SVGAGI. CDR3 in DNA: TGTGCCAGCAGTTACTCGGGAGGGAAAATGACAGATACGCAGTATTTT. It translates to CASSYSGGKMTDTQYF.

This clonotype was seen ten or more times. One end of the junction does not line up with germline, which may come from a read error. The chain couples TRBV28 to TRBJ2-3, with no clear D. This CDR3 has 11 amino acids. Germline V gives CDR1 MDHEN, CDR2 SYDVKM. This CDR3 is CASSFSDTQYF. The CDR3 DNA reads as TGCGCCAGCAGCTTTTCAGATACGCAGTATTTT.

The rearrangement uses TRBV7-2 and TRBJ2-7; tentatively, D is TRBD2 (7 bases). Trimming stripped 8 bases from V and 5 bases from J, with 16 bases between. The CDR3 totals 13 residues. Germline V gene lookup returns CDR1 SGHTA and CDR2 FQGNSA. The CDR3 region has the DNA TGTGCCAGCGCCTCAACAGGGAGGGACGAGCAGTACTTC. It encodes CASASTGRDEQYF.

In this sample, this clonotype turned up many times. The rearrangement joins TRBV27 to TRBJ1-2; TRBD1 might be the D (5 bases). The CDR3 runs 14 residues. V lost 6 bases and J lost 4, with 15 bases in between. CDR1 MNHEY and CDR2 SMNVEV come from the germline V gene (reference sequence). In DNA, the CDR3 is TGTGCCAGCAGGCCGTGGGGCCCGGGCTATGGCTACACCTTC. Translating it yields CASRPWGPGYGYTF.

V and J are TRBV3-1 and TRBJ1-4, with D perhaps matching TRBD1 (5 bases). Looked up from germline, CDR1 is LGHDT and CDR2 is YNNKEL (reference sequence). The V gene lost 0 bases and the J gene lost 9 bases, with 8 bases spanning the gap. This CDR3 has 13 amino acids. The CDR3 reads CASSQEQGQKLFF. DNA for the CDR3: TGTGCCAGCAGCCAAGAGCAGGGACAAAAACTGTTTTTT.

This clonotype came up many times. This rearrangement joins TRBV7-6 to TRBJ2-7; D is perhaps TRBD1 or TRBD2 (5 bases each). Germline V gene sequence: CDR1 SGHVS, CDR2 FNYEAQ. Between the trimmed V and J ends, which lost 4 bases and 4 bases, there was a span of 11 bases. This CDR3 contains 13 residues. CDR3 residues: CASSSVGGYEQYF. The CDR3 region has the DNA TGTGCCAGCAGCTCAGTTGGGGGATACGAGCAGTACTTC.

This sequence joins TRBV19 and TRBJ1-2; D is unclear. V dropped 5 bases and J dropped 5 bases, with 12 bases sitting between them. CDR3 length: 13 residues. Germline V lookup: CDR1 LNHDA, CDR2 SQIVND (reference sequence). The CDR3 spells CASSDGQRYGYTF. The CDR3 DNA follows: TGTGCCAGTAGTGACGGGCAGAGATATGGCTACACCTTC.

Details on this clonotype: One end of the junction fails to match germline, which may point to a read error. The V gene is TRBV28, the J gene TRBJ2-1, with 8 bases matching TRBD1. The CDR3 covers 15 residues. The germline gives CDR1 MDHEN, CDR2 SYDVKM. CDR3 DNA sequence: TGTGCCAGCAGTAAACAGGGGGGCTCCCACAATGAGCAGTTCTTC. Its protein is CASSKQGGSHNEQFF.

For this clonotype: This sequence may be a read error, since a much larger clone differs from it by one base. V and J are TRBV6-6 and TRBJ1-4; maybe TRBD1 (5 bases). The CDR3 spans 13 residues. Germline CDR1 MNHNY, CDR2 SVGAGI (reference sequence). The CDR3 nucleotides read TGTGCCGGCAGCCAGGCCAGGACAGAAAAACTGTTTTTT. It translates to CAGSQARTEKLFF.

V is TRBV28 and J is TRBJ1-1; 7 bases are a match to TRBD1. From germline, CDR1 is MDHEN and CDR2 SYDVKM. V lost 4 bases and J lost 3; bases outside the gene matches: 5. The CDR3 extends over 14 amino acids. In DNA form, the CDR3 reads TGTGCCAGCAGTTCACAGGGGAGCCACACTGAAGCTTTCTTT. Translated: CASSSQGSHTEAFF.

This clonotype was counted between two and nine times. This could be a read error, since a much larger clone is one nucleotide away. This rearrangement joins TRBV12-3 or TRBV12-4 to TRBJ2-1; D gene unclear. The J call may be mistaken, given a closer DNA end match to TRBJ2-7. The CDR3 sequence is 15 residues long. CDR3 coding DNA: TGTGCCAGCAGTTTCGGTACTAAGGCCTACAATGAGCAGTACTTC. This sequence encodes CASSFGTKAYNEQYF.

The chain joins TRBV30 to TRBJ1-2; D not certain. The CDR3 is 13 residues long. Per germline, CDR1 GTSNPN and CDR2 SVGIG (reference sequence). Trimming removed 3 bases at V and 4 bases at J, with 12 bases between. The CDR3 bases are TGTGCCTGGAGCGAAGGAGAACCCTATGGCTACACCTTC. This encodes CAWSEGEPYGYTF.

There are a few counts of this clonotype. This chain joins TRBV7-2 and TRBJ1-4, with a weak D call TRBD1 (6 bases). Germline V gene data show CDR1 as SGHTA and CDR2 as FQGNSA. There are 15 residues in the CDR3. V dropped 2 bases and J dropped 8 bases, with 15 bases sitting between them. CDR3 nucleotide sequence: TGTGCCAGCAGCTTAATGGGGGGGGCAGGAGAAAAACTGTTTTTT. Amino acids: CASSLMGGAGEKLFF.

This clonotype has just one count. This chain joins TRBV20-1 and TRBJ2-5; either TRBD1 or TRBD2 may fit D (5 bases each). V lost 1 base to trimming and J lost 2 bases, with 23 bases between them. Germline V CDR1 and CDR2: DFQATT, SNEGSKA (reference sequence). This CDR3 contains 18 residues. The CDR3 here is CSARAPRGRRREQETQYF. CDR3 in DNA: TGCAGTGCTAGAGCACCCCGGGGCCGCAGGAGAGAGCAAGAGACCCAGTACTTC.

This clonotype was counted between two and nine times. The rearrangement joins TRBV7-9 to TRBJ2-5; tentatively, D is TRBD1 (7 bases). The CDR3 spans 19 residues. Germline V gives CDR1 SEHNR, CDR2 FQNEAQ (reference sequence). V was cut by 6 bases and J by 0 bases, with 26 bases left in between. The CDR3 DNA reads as TGTGCCAGCAGTCTAGTAGGAGGGGGCGATTTCCGATACCAAGAGACCCAGTACTTC. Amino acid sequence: CASSLVGGGDFRYQETQYF.

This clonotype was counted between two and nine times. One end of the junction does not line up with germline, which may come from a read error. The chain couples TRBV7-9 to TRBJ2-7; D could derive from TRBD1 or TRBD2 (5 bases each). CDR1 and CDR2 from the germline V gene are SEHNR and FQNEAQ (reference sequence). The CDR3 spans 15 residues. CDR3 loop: CASSLAVGTQYEQYF. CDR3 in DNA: TGTGCCAGCAGCCTAGCCGTGGGGACCCAATACGAGCAGTACTTC.

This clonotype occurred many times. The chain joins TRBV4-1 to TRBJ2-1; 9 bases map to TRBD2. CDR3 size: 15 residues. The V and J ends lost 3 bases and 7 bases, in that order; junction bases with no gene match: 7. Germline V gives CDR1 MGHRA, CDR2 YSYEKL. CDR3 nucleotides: TGCGCCAGCAGCCACTTAGCGGGGGTCGGGAATGAGCAGTTCTTC. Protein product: CASSHLAGVGNEQFF.